This TCR beta chain comes out of a study of identical twins. Findings of the study overall: Modelling approaches yielded underestimates of out-of-frame TCR alpha sharing between monozygotic twins.

TCRdb fed the 5' RACE reads into MiXCR, producing one record per CDR3 protein. The sample holds about 240,000 distinct CDR3 sequences, roughly a tenth seen once. This clonotype was seen more than once but under ten times. What it binds is not known. Each donor was a healthy Caucasian. Specimen: memory T cells sorted from blood. The clonotype originates from a man aged 50 to 60 in good health.

The CDR3 DNA follows: TGTGCCAGCAGCTTGGGTGCAACTAATGAAAAACTGTTTTTT. Its translation: CASSLGATNEKLFF. V and J are TRBV5-5 and TRBJ1-4; D not resolved. CDR1 is SGHKS, CDR2 YYEKEE, per germline (reference sequence). The CDR3 consists of 14 residues. Trimming left V 0 bases short and J 0 bases short, with 3 bases between.